Following are 11 T cell receptor beta chains from one sample sequenced in a study of cytomegalovirus exposure and HLA in healthy donors. Both 60 Vbeta primers and 13 Jbeta primers went into the PCR. Generated by immunoSEQ multiplex PCR, the TCRdb table keeps only in-frame clones and is missing some. The sample carries more than 85,000 clones, 69% recorded once. Sample: PBMCs. All receptors derive from an older woman in good health and CMV-seropositive.

The chain carries TRBV5-6 and TRBJ1-2, with D uncertain. This CDR3 contains 15 residues. V lost 3 bases to trimming and J lost 2 bases, with 14 bases between them. Germline V CDR1 and CDR2: SGHDT, YYEEEE. CDR3 nucleotide sequence: TGTGCCAGCAGCTCCCGAGGGTATCAGAACTATGGCTACACCTTC. It encodes CASSSRGYQNYGYTF.

The chain recombines TRBV4-2 with TRBJ2-1; the D gene is possibly TRBD2 (5 bases). Germline V lookup: CDR1 LGHNA, CDR2 YNFKEQ. The CDR3 has 15 amino acids. Trimming took 0 bases from V and 3 from J, leaving 9 bases between them. The CDR3 coding sequence is TGTGCCAGCAGCCAAGATGCGGGTGGCTACAATGAGCAGTTCTTC. This sequence encodes CASSQDAGGYNEQFF.

The V and J genes are TRBV4-2 and TRBJ2-2; 9 nucleotides line up with TRBD1. Germline CDR1 LGHNA, CDR2 YNFKEQ. J gave up 4 bases and V 0 bases, and 3 bases lay outside the gene matches. The CDR3 is 16 amino acids. CDR3 DNA sequence: TGTGCCAGCAGCCAAGAAGGGACAGGGATCACCGGGGAGCTGTTTTTT. Residues: CASSQEGTGITGELFF.

CDR3 in amino acids: CASSFNSDTEAFF. The CDR3 DNA follows: TGCGCCAGCAGCTTCAACTCGGACACTGAAGCTTTCTTT. The V gene is TRBV5-1, the J gene TRBJ1-1; D remains ambiguous. Deletions cut 2 bases from V and 3 bases from J, with 8 bases between. From germline, CDR1 is SGHRS and CDR2 YFSETQ. The CDR3 runs to 13 residues.

The chain recombines TRBV27 with TRBJ1-2; 9 bases line up with TRBD1. The germline V gene encodes CDR1 MNHEY and CDR2 SMNVEV (reference sequence). The CDR3 loop spans 15 amino acids. Unmatched junction bases numbered 8, after V lost 3 bases and J lost 6 bases. The CDR3 region has the DNA TGTGCCAGCAGTTTTCAAGGACAGGGGATTCATGGCTACACCTTC. Its translation is CASSFQGQGIHGYTF.

The chain recombines TRBV19 with TRBJ2-1, with 10 nucleotides matching TRBD2. Germline CDR1 LNHDA, CDR2 SQIVND (reference sequence). The CDR3 extends over 15 amino acids. V trimming: 3 bases; J trimming: 2 bases; junction bases outside the gene matches: 1. The CDR3 sequence: CASSISGGAYNEQFF. The CDR3 nucleotides read TGTGCCAGTAGTATCAGCGGGGGGGCCTACAATGAGCAGTTCTTC.

V usage is TRBV15 and J usage is TRBJ1-4, with D possibly matching TRBD1 (6 bases). Germline V gives CDR1 LNHNV, CDR2 YYDKDF (reference sequence). This CDR3 has 14 residues. V lost 5 bases, J lost 0 bases, and 7 bases lay in between. In DNA, the CDR3 is TGTGCCACCAGCTGGACAGCAACTAATGAAAAACTGTTTTTT. Its protein is CATSWTATNEKLFF. The full variable domain, completed using reference TRBV15 and TRBJ1-4, is DAMVIQNPRYQVTQFGKPVTLSCSQTLNHNVMYWYQQKSSQAPKLLFHYYDKDFNNEADTPDNFQSRRPNTSFCFLDIRSPGLGDTAMYLCATSWTATNEKLFFGSGTQLSVL.

The chain has TRBV9 and TRBJ1-2, with TRBD1 matching 10 bases. The CDR3 contains 13 residues. V trimming: 4 bases; J trimming: 7 bases; junction bases outside the gene matches: 4. The V gene's germline CDR1 is SGDLS and CDR2 YYNGEE. CDR3 DNA sequence: TGTGCCAGCAGCCCGACAGGGGGCCTTGGCTACACCTTC. Residues: CASSPTGGLGYTF.

The genes are TRBV21-1 and TRBJ1-2; the DNA was not compared with TRBD1, the D call given in the table. TRBV21-1 is described as a pseudogene. The CDR3 runs 15 residues. The CDR3 DNA is TGTGCCAGCAGCCATTTAAGGGGACACAACTATGGCTACACCTTC. Protein product: CASSHLRGHNYGYTF.

The genes are TRBV6-5 and TRBJ1-1; unclear D gene. The CDR3 length is 13 residues. The V end lost 6 bases, the J end lost 3 bases, and 11 bases lay between the germline ends. Germline V lookup: CDR1 MNHEY, CDR2 SVGAGI. Here the CDR3 reads CASRGPLYTEAFF. CDR3 nucleotides: TGTGCCAGCAGGGGCCCCTTATACACTGAAGCTTTCTTT.

This clone was found a few times. V is TRBV20-1 and J is TRBJ2-3; no firm D call. Trimming removed 5 bases from V and 4 bases from J, with 7 bases in between. The germline V gene encodes CDR1 DFQATT and CDR2 SNEGSKA (reference sequence). This CDR3 is built from 11 residues. The CDR3 sequence is CSAPQADTQYF. In DNA form, the CDR3 reads TGCAGTGCTCCTCAGGCAGATACGCAGTATTTT.